The clone carrying this TCR beta chain was recorded only once. The data were taken from a study of shared clonotypes between healthy human individuals. TCRdb's table, derived via immunoSEQ multiplex PCR, lists solely in-frame clones and lacks some. The sample shows 470,000 or so clones, about 84% of them seen only once. The CDR3 totals 16 residues. Per germline, CDR1 SGDLS and CDR2 YYNGEE. Trimming took 0 bases from V and 2 from J; bases not matched to a gene: 2. Sequenced sample: PBMCs. This chain links TRBV9 with TRBJ2-2; 9 bases are a match to TRBD2. The source of this sequence is a woman aged 40-49 years in good health. Some clones in this sample may be carry-over from other donors' samples. The CDR3 sequence is CASSVATSGNTGELFF. The CDR3 nucleotides read TGTGCCAGCAGCGTAGCGACTAGCGGAAACACCGGGGAGCTGTTTTTT.